The source of this TCR beta chain is a study of control samples from healthy donors and cancer patients (dated by TCRdb to the early 2020s). As for this clone: The specificity of this receptor is unknown. Qualities for individual bases were not recorded, and no much larger clone is one base off.

Via the germline V gene (reference sequence), CDR1 is MNHEY and CDR2 SMNVEV. Here V drops 4 bases and J drops 5 bases, and the junction holds 4 bases not matched to any gene. Inclusive of the bounding cysteine and phenylalanine, the CDR3 is 13 residues long. The CDR3 DNA has 39 bases and is translated from base 1. The library was produced with the immunoSEQ multiplex PCR assay. In its TCRdb copy, this immuneACCESS table keeps in-frame sequences only and misses some clones. Where compared with another copy, unresolved V genes explain less than half of these, and the others have no known cause. This sample comprises approximately 49,000 clones, just over 85% of them detected only once. 2.8% of the sample rests with the top ten.

This clonotype was sampled from a woman in her forties or fifties with lung cancer. Input material: PBMCs. The chain joins TRBV27 to TRBJ1-1, with 7 middle bases fitting TRBD1. The DNA sequence reads TGTGCCAGCAGTTATACAGGGGAAACTGAAGCTTTCTTT. Protein translation: CASSYTGETEAFF.